The clone carrying this TCR beta chain was recorded at least ten times. Antigen unknown. The source of the sample is a study of regulatory T cells in long-lasting Graves disease. Study-wide results and caveats: New patients shared over 900 public clonotypes, and persistent patients shared more, with 2,741. TRBV28, TRBJ1-2 and TRBJ2-5 were segments that persistent disease favored.

Time point in this sample: persistent/refractory GD, antithyroid drugs over 5 years with positive TRAb. Extracted RNA from PBMCs served as the source of the TCR library. It was an endocrinology department in Xi'an, China, that provided the patients. The TCR beta library used iRepertoire HTBI primers with Arm-PCR amplification of CDR3. Original data processing: The samples yielded 62 TRBV and 13 to 15 TRBJ segments. One entry per CDR3 protein, called by TCRdb with MiXCR from the multiplex PCR reads. The V and J calls reflect TCRdb's pipeline rather than the authors' work. The sample yields 350,000 to 500,000 distinct CDR3 sequences, 21% seen once. Germline CDR1 reads SQVTM; CDR2 reads ANQGSEA. The CDR3 has 13 amino acids. V trimming: 5 bases; J trimming: 4 bases; junction bases outside the gene matches: 8.

The chain couples TRBV29-1 to TRBJ2-7; 7 nucleotides agree with TRBD2. Sequences were derived from peripheral blood mononuclear cells (PBMCs), sampled when the disease was refractory, from a patient treated with antithyroid drugs. The receptor comes from a female donor with Graves disease. CDR3: CSVIRGVGYEQYF. DNA for the CDR3: TGCAGCGTTATCCGGGGGGTCGGATACGAGCAGTACTTC.